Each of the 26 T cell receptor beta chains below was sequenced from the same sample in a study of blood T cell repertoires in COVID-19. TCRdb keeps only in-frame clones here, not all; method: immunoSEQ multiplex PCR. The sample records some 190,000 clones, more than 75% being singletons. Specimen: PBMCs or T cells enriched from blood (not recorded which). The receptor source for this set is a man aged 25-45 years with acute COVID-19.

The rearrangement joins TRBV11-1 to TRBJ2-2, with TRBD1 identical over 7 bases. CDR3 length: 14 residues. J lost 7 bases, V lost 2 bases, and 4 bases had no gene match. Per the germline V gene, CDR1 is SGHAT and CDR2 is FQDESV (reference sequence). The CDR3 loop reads CASSLKGAHGELFF. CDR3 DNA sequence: TGTGCCAGCAGCTTAAAGGGGGCTCACGGGGAGCTGTTTTTT.

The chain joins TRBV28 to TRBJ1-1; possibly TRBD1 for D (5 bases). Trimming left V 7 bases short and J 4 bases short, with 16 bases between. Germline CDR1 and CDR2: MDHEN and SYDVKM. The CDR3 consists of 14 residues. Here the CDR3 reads CASILPGGTTEAFF. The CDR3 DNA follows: TGTGCCAGCATCCTCCCGGGGGGGACCACTGAAGCTTTCTTT.

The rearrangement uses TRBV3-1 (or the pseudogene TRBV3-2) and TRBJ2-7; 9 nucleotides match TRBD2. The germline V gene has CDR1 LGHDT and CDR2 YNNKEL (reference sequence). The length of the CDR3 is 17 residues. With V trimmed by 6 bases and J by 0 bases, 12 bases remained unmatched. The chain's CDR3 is CASSRFLAGISSYEQYF. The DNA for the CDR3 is TGTGCCAGCAGTAGATTCCTAGCGGGGATCAGCTCCTACGAGCAGTACTTC.

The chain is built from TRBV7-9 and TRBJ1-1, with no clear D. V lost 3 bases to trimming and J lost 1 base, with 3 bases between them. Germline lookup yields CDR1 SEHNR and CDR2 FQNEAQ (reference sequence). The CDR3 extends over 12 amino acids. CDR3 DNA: TGTGCCAGCAGCTTCTCGAACACTGAAGCTTTCTTT. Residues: CASSFSNTEAFF.

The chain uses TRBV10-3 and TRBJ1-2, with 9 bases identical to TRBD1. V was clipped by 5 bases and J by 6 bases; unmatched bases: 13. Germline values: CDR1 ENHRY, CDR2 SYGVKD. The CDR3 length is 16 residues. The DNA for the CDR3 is TGTGCCATCAGTATCGGGACAGGGCTGGGAGCTGATGGCTACACCTTC. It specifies CAISIGTGLGADGYTF.

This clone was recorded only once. DNA for the CDR3: TGTGCCAGCAGTGACGTCAGGGGGGCGAGGGAAAAACTGTTTTTT. Translated: CASSDVRGAREKLFF. The V call is TRBV6-1, the J call TRBJ1-4, with 7 bases that match TRBD1. V gave up 3 bases and J gave up 8 bases; unmatched junction bases: 9. Germline-derived CDR1 and CDR2 are MNHNS and SASEGT. The CDR3 has 15 residues.

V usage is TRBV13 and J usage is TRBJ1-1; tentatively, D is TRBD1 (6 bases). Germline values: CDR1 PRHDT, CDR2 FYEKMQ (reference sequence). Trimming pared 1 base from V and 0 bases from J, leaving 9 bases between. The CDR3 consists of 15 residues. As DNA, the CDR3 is TGTGCCAGCAGCTTAGACAGGGTGATGAACACTGAAGCTTTCTTT. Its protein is CASSLDRVMNTEAFF. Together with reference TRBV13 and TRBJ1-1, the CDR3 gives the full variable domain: AAGVIQSPRHLIKEKRETATLKCYPIPRHDTVYWYQQGPGQDPQFLISFYEKMQSDKGSIPDRFSAQQFSDYHSELNMSSLELGDSALYFCASSLDRVMNTEAFFGQGTRLTVV.

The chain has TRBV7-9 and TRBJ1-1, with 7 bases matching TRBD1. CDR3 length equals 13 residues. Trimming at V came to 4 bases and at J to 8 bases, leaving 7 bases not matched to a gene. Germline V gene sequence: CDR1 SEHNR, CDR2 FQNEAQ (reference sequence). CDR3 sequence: CASSWGTADEAFF. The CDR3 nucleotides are TGTGCCAGCAGCTGGGGGACAGCCGACGAAGCTTTCTTT.

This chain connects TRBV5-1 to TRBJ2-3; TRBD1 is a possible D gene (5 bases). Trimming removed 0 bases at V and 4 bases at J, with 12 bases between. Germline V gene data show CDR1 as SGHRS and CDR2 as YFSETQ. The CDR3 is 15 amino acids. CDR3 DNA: TGCGCCAGCAGCTTGGTTGGGGCTTGGGCAGATACGCAGTATTTT. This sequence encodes CASSLVGAWADTQYF.

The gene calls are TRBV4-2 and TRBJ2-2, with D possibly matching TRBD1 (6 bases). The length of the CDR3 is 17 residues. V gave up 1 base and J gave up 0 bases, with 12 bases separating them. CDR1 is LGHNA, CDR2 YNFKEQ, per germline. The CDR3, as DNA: TGTGCCAGCAGCCAAGTCAGGGGCACGGCGAACACCGGGGAGCTGTTTTTT. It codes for CASSQVRGTANTGELFF.

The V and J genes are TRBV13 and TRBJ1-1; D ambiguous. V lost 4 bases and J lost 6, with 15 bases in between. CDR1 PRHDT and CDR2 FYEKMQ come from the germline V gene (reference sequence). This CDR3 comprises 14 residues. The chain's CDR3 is CASSSSVRFPEAFF. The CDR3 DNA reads TGTGCCAGCAGCTCATCGGTGAGATTCCCTGAAGCTTTCTTT.

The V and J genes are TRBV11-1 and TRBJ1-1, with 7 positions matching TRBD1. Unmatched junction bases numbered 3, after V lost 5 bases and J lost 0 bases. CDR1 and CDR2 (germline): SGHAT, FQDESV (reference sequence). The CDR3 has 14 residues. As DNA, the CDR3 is TGTGCCAGCAGCCCGGACAGGCTGAACACTGAAGCTTTCTTT. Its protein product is CASSPDRLNTEAFF.

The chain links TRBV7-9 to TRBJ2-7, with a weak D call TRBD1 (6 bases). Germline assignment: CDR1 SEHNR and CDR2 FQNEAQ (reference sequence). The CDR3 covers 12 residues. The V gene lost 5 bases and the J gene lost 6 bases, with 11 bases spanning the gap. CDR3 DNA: TGTGCCAGCAGCCCACCAGGGGCCGAGCAGTACTTC. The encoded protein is CASSPPGAEQYF.

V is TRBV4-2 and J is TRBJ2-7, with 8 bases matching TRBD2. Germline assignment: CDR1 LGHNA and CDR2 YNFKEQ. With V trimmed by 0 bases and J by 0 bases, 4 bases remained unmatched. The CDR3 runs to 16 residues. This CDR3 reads CASSQEAGGLSYEQYF. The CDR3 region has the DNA TGTGCCAGCAGCCAAGAGGCGGGGGGACTCTCCTACGAGCAGTACTTC.

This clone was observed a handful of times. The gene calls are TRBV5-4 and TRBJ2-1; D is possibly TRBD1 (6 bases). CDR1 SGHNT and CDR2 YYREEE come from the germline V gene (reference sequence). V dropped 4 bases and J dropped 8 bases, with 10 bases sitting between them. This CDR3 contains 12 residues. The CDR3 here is CASSLNRDEQFF. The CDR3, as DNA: TGTGCCAGCAGCCTGAACAGGGATGAGCAGTTCTTC.

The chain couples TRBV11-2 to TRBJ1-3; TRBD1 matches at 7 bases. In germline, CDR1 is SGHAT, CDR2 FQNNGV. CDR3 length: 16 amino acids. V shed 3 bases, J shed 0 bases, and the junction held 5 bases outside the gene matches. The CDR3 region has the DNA TGTGCCAGCAGCTTCCAGGGGGGCCTCTCTGGAAACACCATATATTTT. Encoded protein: CASSFQGGLSGNTIYF.

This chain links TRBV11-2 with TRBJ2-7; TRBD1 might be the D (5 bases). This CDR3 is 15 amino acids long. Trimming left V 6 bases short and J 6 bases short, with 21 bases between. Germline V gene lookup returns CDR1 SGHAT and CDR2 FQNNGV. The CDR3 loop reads CASRKTGKMSGEQYF. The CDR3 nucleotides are TGTGCCAGCAGGAAAACAGGCAAGATGTCGGGCGAGCAGTACTTC. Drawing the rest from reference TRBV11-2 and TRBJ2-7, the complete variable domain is EAGVAQSPRYKIIEKRQSVAFWCNPISGHATLYWYQQILGQGPKLLIQFQNNGVVDDSQLPKDRFSAERLKGVDSTLKIQPAKLEDSAVYLCASRKTGKMSGEQYFGPGTRLTVT.

CDR3 sequence: CASSQDRETGFVSPLHF. Written as DNA, the CDR3 is TGCGCCAGCAGCCAAGATAGAGAGACAGGGTTTGTTTCACCCCTCCACTTT. J is TRBJ1-6 and V is TRBV4-1; 7 bases are a match to TRBD1. Looked up from germline, CDR1 is MGHRA and CDR2 is YSYEKL. CDR3 length: 17 residues. V trimming: 0 bases; J trimming: 9 bases; junction bases outside the gene matches: 11.

CDR3 bases: TGTGCCACCAGCAGAGAGGCCGGGTATGGCTACACCTTC. As protein: CATSREAGYGYTF. The chain is built from TRBV15 and TRBJ1-2, with D unresolved. CDR1 LNHNV and CDR2 YYDKDF come from the germline V gene (reference sequence). Trimming shortened V by 0 bases and J by 5 bases, and 7 bases separated the two germline ends. The CDR3 sequence is 13 residues long.

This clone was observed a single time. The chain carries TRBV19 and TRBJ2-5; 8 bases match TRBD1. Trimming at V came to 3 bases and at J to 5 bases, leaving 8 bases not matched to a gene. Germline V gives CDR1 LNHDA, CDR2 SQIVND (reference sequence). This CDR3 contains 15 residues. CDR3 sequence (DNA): TGTGCCAGTAGTATTTCAGCAGGGGGCGACGAGACCCAGTACTTC. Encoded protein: CASSISAGGDETQYF.

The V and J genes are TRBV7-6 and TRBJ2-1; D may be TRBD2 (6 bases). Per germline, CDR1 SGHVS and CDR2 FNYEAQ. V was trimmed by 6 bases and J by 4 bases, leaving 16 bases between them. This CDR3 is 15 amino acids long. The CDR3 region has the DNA TGTGCCAGCAGTTCCACAGCGGGTACATACAATGAGCAGTTCTTC. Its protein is CASSSTAGTYNEQFF.

The CDR3 DNA follows: TGCGCCAGCAGCCCCAGGACAGGGAAAGGCTACACCTTC. Amino acids: CASSPRTGKGYTF. The chain has TRBV5-1 and TRBJ1-2, with 8 bases matching TRBD1. The J segment lost 8 bases and the V segment lost 4 bases, leaving 7 bases of the junction unmatched. The CDR3 has 13 amino acids. The germline V gene encodes CDR1 SGHRS and CDR2 YFSETQ.

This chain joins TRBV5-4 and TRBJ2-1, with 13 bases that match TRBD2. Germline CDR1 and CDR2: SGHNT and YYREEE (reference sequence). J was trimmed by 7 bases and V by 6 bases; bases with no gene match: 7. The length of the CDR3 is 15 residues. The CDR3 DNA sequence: TGTGCCAGCATGCGAGGGACTAGCGGGGAGAATGAGCAGTTCTTC. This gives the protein CASMRGTSGENEQFF.

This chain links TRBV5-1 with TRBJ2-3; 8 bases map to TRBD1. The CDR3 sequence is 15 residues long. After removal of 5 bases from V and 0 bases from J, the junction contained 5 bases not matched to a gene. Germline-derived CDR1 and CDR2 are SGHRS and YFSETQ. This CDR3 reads CASRGGTGSTDTQYF. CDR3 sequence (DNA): TGCGCCAGCAGGGGCGGGACAGGTAGCACAGATACGCAGTATTTT. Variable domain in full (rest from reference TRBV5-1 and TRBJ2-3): KAGVTQTPRYLIKTRGQQVTLSCSPISGHRSVSWYQQTPGQGLQFLFEYFSETQRNKGNFPGRFSGRQFSNSRSEMNVSTLELGDSALYLCASRGGTGSTDTQYFGPGTRLTVL.

CDR3 in DNA: TGTGCCAGCAGTTACGGCCCGAACTATGGCTACACCTTC. Protein sequence: CASSYGPNYGYTF. The chain recombines TRBV6-5 with TRBJ1-2, with D unresolved. There are 13 residues in the CDR3. Germline V gene data show CDR1 as MNHEY and CDR2 as SVGAGI. Trimming stripped 2 bases from V and 2 bases from J, with 6 bases between.

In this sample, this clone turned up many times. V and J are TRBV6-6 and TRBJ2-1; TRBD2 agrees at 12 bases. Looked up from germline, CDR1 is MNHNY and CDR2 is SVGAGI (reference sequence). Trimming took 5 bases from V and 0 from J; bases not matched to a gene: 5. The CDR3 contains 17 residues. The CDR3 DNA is TGTGCCAGCAGTCTAGCGGGGGGGTTCAGCTCCTACAATGAGCAGTTCTTC. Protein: CASSLAGGFSSYNEQFF.